The rows below give T cell receptor beta chains drawn from one sample of a study of blood T cell repertoires in COVID-19. Sequencing was performed with immunoSEQ multiplex PCR; in TCRdb, only in-frame clones are kept and a portion is missing. The sample yields about 190,000 clones, 88% seen once. The sample comprised peripheral blood. The receptors were gathered from a woman in her thirties or forties who had recovered from COVID-19. Each CDR3 is given with its conserved first and last residue. The D gene is left open where the match is weak. Rows may omit the clone size; those that give it use once, few, many or a size class.

.	TRBV11-3	TRBJ1-1	.	CASSYSGEVEAFF	TGTGCCAGCAGCTATTCGGGGGAAGTTGAAGCTTTCTTT
.	TRBV18	TRBJ2-7	.	CASSPRTGVSYEQYF	TGTGCCAGCTCACCACGAACGGGAGTAAGCTACGAGCAGTACTTC
few	TRBV7-9	TRBJ2-7	.	CASSLEGRDYEQYF	TGTGCCAGCAGCTTAGAAGGCAGGGACTACGAGCAGTACTTC
.	TRBV29-1	TRBJ1-2	.	CSVDGGSLNYGYTF	TGCAGCGTTGATGGGGGGTCCCTAAACTATGGCTACACCTTC
few	TRBV28	TRBJ1-5	TRBD1	CASSQHRGDQPQHF	TGTGCCAGCAGTCAGCACAGGGGAGATCAGCCCCAGCATTTT
.	TRBV19	TRBJ2-4	.	CASSTTGTKNIQYF	TGTGCCAGTAGTACCACAGGGACCAAAAACATTCAGTACTTC
.	TRBV30	TRBJ1-5	TRBD1	CAWSEGANQPQHF	TGTGCCTGGAGCGAGGGGGCCAATCAGCCCCAGCATTTT
.	TRBV4-3	TRBJ2-5	TRBD2	CASSQKSLGGGVETQYF	TGCGCCAGCAGCCAAAAGTCCCTCGGGGGGGGCGTGGAGACCCAGTACTTC
.	TRBV6-1	TRBJ2-7	TRBD1	CASSVGQGTGSYEQYF	TGTGCCAGCAGTGTCGGACAGGGGACGGGCTCCTACGAGCAGTACTTC
.	TRBV5-1	TRBJ1-6	.	CASSLGPDSPLHF	TGCGCCAGCAGCTTGGGCCCGGATTCACCCCTCCACTTT
once	TRBV3-1/TRBV3-2	TRBJ2-3	TRBD2	CASSQVGLAGGPGTDTQYF	TGTGCCAGCAGCCAAGTGGGGCTAGCGGGAGGGCCGGGCACAGATACGCAGTATTTT
.	TRBV30	TRBJ1-6	TRBD1	CAWSPGGYNSPLHF	TGTGCCTGGAGTCCAGGGGGTTATAATTCACCCCTCCACTTT
.	TRBV18	TRBJ2-1	TRBD2	CASSRLIGGAYANEQFF	TGTGCCAGCTCACGGTTAATCGGGGGGGCTTACGCGAATGAGCAGTTCTTC
.	TRBV24-1	TRBJ2-5	.	CATSDGGARGERGTQYF	TGTGCCACCAGTGATGGGGGAGCGCGGGGAGAGAGGGGGACCCAGTACTTC
.	TRBV28	TRBJ2-3	TRBD2	CASSSPATSGEGTDTQYF	TGTGCCAGCAGTTCGCCCGCCACTAGCGGGGAGGGCACAGATACGCAGTATTTT
.	TRBV4-2	TRBJ1-2	.	CASSQGRQQGAYGYTF	TGTGCCAGCAGCCAAGGTCGACAGCAAGGGGCCTATGGCTACACCTTC
.	TRBV4-1	TRBJ2-7	TRBD2	CASSQGVTSGSYEQYF	TGCGCCAGCAGCCAAGGGGTGACTAGCGGGAGCTACGAGCAGTACTTC
once	TRBV28	TRBJ1-1	.	CASRPQGWNTEAFF	TGTGCCAGCAGGCCCCAGGGGTGGAACACTGAAGCTTTCTTT
few	TRBV28	TRBJ2-3	TRBD1	CASSFGQGVSTDTQYF	TGTGCCAGCAGTTTTGGACAGGGGGTGAGCACAGATACGCAGTATTTT
once	TRBV7-9	TRBJ2-1	TRBD1	CASSIAPGQGNEQFF	TGTGCCAGCAGCATTGCTCCGGGACAGGGTAATGAGCAGTTCTTC
.	TRBV10-3	TRBJ1-1	TRBD1	CAISDRQGNTEAFF	TGTGCCATCAGTGACCGACAGGGGAACACTGAAGCTTTCTTT
.	TRBV18	TRBJ1-4	.	CASSPVWGDQTNEKLFF	TGTGCCAGCTCACCAGTTTGGGGGGACCAAACTAATGAAAAACTGTTTTTT
.	TRBV19	TRBJ1-2	.	CASSIDRGHGYTF	TGTGCCAGTAGTATAGATCGGGGACACGGCTACACCTTC
once	TRBV7-2	TRBJ2-5	TRBD2	CASSLRLAGEETQYF	TGTGCCAGCAGCTTACGACTAGCGGGAGAAGAGACCCAGTACTTC
.	TRBV6-6	TRBJ2-5	TRBD2	CASSYGGLAVGETQYF	TGTGCCAGCAGTTACGGGGGACTAGCAGTCGGGGAGACCCAGTACTTC
.	TRBV24-1	TRBJ1-1	TRBD1	CATSDSTWGQGSPAFF	TGTGCCACCAGTGACTCGACTTGGGGACAGGGATCCCCGGCTTTCTTT
.	TRBV2	TRBJ2-6	.	CASRVLESGANVLTF	TGTGCCAGCAGGGTTTTGGAGTCTGGGGCCAACGTCCTGACTTTC
.	TRBV4-2	TRBJ2-2	.	CASSPVLESGELFF	TGTGCCAGCAGCCCAGTCCTCGAAAGCGGGGAGCTGTTTTTT
.	TRBV2	TRBJ2-1	TRBD2	CASSFPSGMNEQFF	TGTGCCAGCAGTTTTCCTAGCGGAATGAATGAGCAGTTCTTC
.	TRBV19	TRBJ1-5	.	CASSVRGNQPQHF	TGTGCCAGTAGTGTTCGGGGCAATCAGCCCCAGCATTTT
once	TRBV15	TRBJ2-7	.	CATSRGDLRRYF	TGTGCCACCAGCAGAGGGGACTTGAGGCGGTACTTC
.	TRBV19	TRBJ2-2	TRBD1	CASNTGTGGEVTGELFF	TGTGCCAGTAACACAGGGACAGGGGGCGAGGTCACCGGGGAGCTGTTTTTT
.	TRBV10-3	TRBJ2-7	TRBD1	CAISGIGTGLHEQYF	TGTGCCATCAGCGGAATCGGGACAGGGTTACACGAGCAGTACTTC
.	TRBV20-1	TRBJ1-2	.	CSALEDGYTF	TGCAGTGCTTTGGAGGATGGCTACACCTTC
.	TRBV5-8	TRBJ1-1	.	CASSSGWGEGSTEAFF	TGTGCCAGCAGCTCCGGCTGGGGGGAGGGGAGCACTGAAGCTTTCTTT
.	TRBV14	TRBJ2-2	.	CASSRIGTSNTGELFF	TGTGCCAGCAGTCGAATTGGGACATCGAACACCGGGGAGCTGTTTTTT
.	TRBV18	TRBJ1-4	.	CASSPITATNEKLFF	TGTGCCAGCTCACCAATCACAGCAACTAATGAAAAACTGTTTTTT
.	TRBV7-8	TRBJ2-5	TRBD2	CASSFTAGEETQYF	TGTGCCAGCAGCTTTACAGCGGGGGAAGAGACCCAGTACTTC
.	TRBV11-2	TRBJ1-4	TRBD1	CASSLVATGGASTNEKLFF	TGTGCCAGCAGCTTAGTAGCTACAGGGGGCGCGTCAACTAATGAAAAACTGTTTTTT
.	TRBV30	TRBJ2-1	TRBD2	CACNSGGVQFF	TGTGCCTGTAATAGCGGGGGGGTGCAGTTCTTC
.	TRBV7-3	TRBJ1-2	TRBD1	CASSTWDRGVEGYTF	TGTGCCAGCAGCACCTGGGACAGGGGTGTAGAGGGCTACACCTTC
.	TRBV24-1	TRBJ2-1	TRBD2	CATSDFRAGGHYNEQFF	TGTGCCACCAGTGATTTCAGAGCGGGAGGGCACTACAATGAGCAGTTCTTC
.	TRBV5-1	TRBJ2-1	TRBD2	CASSLVAGNSYNEQFF	TGCGCCAGCAGCTTGGTAGCGGGGAACTCCTACAATGAGCAGTTCTTC
.	TRBV19	TRBJ1-5	.	CASSGTTNQPQHF	TGTGCCAGTAGCGGGACAACAAATCAGCCCCAGCATTTT
.	TRBV14	TRBJ2-7	.	CASSRRDTFYEQYF	TGTGCCAGCAGCCGTCGGGACACCTTCTACGAGCAGTACTTC
.	TRBV6-5	TRBJ2-7	TRBD1	CASSSTPGGEQYF	TGTGCCAGCAGTTCAACCCCAGGGGGCGAGCAGTACTTC
.	TRBV19	TRBJ2-1	.	CASSIFGADSYNEQFF	TGTGCCAGTAGTATATTTGGGGCGGACTCCTACAATGAGCAGTTCTTC
.	TRBV5-1	TRBJ2-5	TRBD1	CASSFNEQGLQETQYF	TGCGCCAGCAGCTTTAACGAACAGGGGCTCCAAGAGACCCAGTACTTC
.	TRBV19	TRBJ2-2	.	CASSIGSGTGELFF	TGTGCCAGTAGTATCGGGTCGGGGACCGGGGAGCTGTTTTTT